This record looks at one T cell receptor beta chain sequence and its context. Produced via immunoSEQ multiplex PCR; TCRdb's table is partial and in-frame only. This sample has about 2.3 million clones, with more than 85% found just once. This record belongs to a study of shared clonotypes between healthy human individuals. Unmatched junction bases numbered 3, after V lost 6 bases and J lost 0 bases. The CDR3 extends over 13 amino acids. The germline gives CDR1 SGHRS, CDR2 YFSETQ. This chain uses TRBV5-1 with TRBJ2-7; 7 bases fit TRBD1. Sequencing was carried out using naive CD4+ T cells from PBMCs. Described subset: CD45RA+ positively selected. The clonotype originates from a man aged 18 to 30 in good health. Some clones in this sample may be carry-over from other donors' samples. Written as DNA, the CDR3 is TGCGCCAGCAAGGGGACAGTCTCCTACGAGCAGTACTTC. It specifies CASKGTVSYEQYF.